This T cell receptor beta chain was found in a study of cytomegalovirus exposure and HLA in healthy donors. With 60 Vbeta and 13 Jbeta primers, the PCR was carried out. Some clones are missing from TCRdb's copy, which holds only in-frame ones; the method was immunoSEQ multiplex PCR. The sample consists of 150,000 to 160,000 clones, around 70% of them appearing once. Study-level points and caveats: Later, an analysis showed that TCR beta chains associated with HLA were more clonally expanded than others that were equally common.

To note about this clone: No antigen is known for it.

The clonotype originates from a man aged 25-45 years in good health and CMV-seronegative. Material for sequencing was PBMCs.

CDR3 sequence: CARSLEAGSSGNTIYF. CDR3 bases: TGTGCCAGAAGCTTGGAAGCAGGCAGCTCTGGAAACACCATATATTTT. The J gene is TRBJ1-3, the V gene TRBV5-3; no clear D gene. TRBV5-3 counts as an open reading frame of uncertain function. The CDR3 runs 16 residues. V gave up 0 bases and J gave up 0 bases, with 10 bases separating them.